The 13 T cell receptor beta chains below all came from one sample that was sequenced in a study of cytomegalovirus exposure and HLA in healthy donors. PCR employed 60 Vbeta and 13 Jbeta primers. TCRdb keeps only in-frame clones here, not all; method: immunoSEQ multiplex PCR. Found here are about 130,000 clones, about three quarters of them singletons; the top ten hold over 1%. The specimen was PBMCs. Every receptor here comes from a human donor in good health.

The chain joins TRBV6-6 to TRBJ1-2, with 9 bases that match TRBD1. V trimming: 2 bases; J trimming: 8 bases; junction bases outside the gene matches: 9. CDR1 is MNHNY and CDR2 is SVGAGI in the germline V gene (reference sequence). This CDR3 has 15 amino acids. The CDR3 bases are TGTGCCAGCAGTTACGCACAGGGGGCGAGTGGGGGCTACACCTTC. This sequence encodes CASSYAQGASGGYTF.

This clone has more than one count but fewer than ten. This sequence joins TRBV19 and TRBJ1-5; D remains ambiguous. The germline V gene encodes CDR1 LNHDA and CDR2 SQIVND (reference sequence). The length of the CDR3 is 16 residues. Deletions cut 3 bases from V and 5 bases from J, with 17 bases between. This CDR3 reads CASSIPTSRRDQPQHF. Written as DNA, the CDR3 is TGTGCCAGTAGTATCCCTACGAGCAGGAGGGATCAGCCCCAGCATTTT.

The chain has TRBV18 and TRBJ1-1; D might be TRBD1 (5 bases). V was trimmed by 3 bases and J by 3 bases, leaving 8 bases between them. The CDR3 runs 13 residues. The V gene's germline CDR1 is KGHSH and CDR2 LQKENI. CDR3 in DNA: TGTGCCAGCTCACCCGGGGGGGACACTGAAGCTTTCTTT. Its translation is CASSPGGDTEAFF. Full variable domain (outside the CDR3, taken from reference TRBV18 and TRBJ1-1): NAGVMQNPRHLVRRRGQEARLRCSPMKGHSHVYWYRQLPEEGLKFMVYLQKENIIDESGMPKERFSAEFPKEGPSILRIQQVVRGDSAAYFCASSPGGDTEAFFGQGTRLTVV.

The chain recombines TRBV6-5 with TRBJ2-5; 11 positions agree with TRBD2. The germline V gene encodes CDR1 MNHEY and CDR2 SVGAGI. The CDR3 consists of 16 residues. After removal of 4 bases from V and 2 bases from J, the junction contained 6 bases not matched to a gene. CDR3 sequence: CASSLFGTSGQETQYF. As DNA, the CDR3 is TGTGCCAGCAGTTTATTCGGGACTAGCGGACAAGAGACCCAGTACTTC.

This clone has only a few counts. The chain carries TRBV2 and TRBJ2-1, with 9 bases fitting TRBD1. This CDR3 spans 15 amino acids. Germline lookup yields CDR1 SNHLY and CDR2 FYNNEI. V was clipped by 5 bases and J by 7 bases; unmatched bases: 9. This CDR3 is CASSMTGGIVNEQFF. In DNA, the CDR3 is TGTGCCAGCAGTATGACAGGGGGGATTGTAAATGAGCAGTTCTTC. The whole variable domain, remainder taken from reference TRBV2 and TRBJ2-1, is EPEVTQTPSHQVTQMGQEVILRCVPISNHLYFYWYRQILGQKVEFLVSFYNNEISEKSEIFDDQFSVERPDGSNFTLKIRSTKLEDSAMYFCASSMTGGIVNEQFFGPGTRLTVL.

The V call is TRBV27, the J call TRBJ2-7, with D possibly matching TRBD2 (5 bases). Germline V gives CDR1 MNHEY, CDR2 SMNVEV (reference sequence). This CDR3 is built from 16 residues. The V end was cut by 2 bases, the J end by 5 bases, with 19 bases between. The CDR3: CASSLQGPNHGDEQYF. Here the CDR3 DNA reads TGTGCCAGCAGTTTACAAGGCCCAAACCACGGGGACGAGCAGTACTTC.

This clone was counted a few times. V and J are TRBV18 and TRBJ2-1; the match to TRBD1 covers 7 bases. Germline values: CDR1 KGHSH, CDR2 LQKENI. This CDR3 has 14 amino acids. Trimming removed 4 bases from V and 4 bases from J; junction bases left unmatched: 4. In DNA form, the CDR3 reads TGTGCCAGCTCACTAGGGGACAGTTACAATGAGCAGTTCTTC. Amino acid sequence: CASSLGDSYNEQFF. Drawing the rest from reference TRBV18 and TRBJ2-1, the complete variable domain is NAGVMQNPRHLVRRRGQEARLRCSPMKGHSHVYWYRQLPEEGLKFMVYLQKENIIDESGMPKERFSAEFPKEGPSILRIQQVVRGDSAAYFCASSLGDSYNEQFFGPGTRLTVL.

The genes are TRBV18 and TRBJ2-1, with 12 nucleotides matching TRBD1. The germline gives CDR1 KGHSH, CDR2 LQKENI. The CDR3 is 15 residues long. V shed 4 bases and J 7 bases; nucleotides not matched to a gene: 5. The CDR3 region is CASSRGTGGLNEQFF. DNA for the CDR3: TGTGCCAGCTCACGAGGGACAGGGGGCTTAAATGAGCAGTTCTTC.

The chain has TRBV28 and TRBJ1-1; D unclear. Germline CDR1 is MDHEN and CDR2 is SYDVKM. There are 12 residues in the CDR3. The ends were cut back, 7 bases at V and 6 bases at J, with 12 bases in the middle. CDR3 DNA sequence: TGTGCCAGCATCGGACTCGGCGCTGAAGCTTTCTTT. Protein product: CASIGLGAEAFF. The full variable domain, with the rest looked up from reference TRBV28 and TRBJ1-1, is DVKVTQSSRYLVKRTGEKVFLECVQDMDHENMFWYRQDPGLGLRLIYFSYDVKMKEKGDIPEGYSVSREKKERFSLILESASTNQTSMYLCASIGLGAEAFFGQGTRLTVV.

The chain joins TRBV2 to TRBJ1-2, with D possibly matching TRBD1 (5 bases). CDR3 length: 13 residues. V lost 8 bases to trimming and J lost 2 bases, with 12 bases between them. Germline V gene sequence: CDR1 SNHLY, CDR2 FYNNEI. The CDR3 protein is CASVLAGNYGYTF. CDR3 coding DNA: TGTGCCAGCGTTCTGGCAGGGAACTATGGCTACACCTTC.

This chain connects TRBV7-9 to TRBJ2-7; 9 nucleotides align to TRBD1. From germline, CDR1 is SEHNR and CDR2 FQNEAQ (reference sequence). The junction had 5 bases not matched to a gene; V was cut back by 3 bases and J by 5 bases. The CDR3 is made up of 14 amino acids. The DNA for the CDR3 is TGTGCCAGCAGCTTCGCACAGGGGGCCCACGAGCAGTACTTC. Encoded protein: CASSFAQGAHEQYF.

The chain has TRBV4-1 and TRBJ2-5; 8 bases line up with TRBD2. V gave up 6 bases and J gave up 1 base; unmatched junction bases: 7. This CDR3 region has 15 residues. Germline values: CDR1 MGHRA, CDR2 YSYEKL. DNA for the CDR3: TGCGCCAGCAGAGTAGCGGGGAGACCCCAAGAGACCCAGTACTTC. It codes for CASRVAGRPQETQYF.

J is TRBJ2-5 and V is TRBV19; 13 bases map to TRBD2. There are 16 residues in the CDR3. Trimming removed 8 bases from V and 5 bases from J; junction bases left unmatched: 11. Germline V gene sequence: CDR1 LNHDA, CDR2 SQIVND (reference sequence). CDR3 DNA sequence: TGTGCCAGTTCCGACATACTAGCGGGGGGGCTGGAGACCCAGTACTTC. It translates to CASSDILAGGLETQYF.